This T cell receptor (beta chain) was sequenced in a study of blood T cell repertoires in COVID-19. Repertoires were generated with immunoSEQ multiplex PCR, while TCRdb's copy carries only in-frame clones and drops some. The data contain about 270,000 clones, 85% to 90% of them singletons. This clone appeared a few times. The CDR3 is 15 amino acids. The germline V gene has CDR1 MDHEN and CDR2 SYDVKM. V was clipped by 6 bases and J by 2 bases, with 14 bases between them. The receptor's source is a woman in her sixties or seventies who had recovered from COVID-19. Source material: PBMCs or T cells enriched from blood (not recorded which). This chain connects TRBV28 to TRBJ1-5; perhaps TRBD1 as D (5 bases). The CDR3 reads CASRLAGSRNQPQHF. CDR3 nucleotide sequence: TGTGCCAGCAGACTAGCAGGGAGTCGCAATCAGCCCCAGCATTTT.